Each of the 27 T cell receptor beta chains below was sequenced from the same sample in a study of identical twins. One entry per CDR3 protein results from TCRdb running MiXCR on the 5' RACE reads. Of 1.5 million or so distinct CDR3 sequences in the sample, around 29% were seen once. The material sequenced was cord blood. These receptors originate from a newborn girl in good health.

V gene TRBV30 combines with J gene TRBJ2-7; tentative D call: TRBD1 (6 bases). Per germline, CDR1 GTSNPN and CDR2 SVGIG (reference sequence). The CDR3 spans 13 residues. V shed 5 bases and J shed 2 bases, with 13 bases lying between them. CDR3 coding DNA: TGTGCCTGGTTCCGACAGGAGCCCTACGAGCAGTACTTC. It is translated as CAWFRQEPYEQYF. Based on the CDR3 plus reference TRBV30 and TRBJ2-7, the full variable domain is SQTIHQWPATLVQPVGSPLSLECTVEGTSNPNLYWYRQAAGRGLQLLFYSVGIGQISSEVPQNLSASRPQDRQFILSSKKLLLSDSGFYLCAWFRQEPYEQYFGPGTRLTVT.

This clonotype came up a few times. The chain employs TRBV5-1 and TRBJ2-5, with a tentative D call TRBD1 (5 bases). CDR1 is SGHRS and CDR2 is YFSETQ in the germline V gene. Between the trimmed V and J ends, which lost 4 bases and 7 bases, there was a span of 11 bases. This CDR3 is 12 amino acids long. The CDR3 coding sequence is TGCGCCAGCAGCGAACCTCAGGGGACCCAGTACTTC. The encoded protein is CASSEPQGTQYF.

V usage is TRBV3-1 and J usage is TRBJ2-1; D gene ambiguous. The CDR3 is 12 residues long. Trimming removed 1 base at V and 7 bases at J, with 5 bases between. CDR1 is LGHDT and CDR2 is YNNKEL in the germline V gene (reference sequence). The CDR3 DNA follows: TGTGCCAGCAGCCAAGCGCCTAATGAGCAGTTCTTC. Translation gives CASSQAPNEQFF.

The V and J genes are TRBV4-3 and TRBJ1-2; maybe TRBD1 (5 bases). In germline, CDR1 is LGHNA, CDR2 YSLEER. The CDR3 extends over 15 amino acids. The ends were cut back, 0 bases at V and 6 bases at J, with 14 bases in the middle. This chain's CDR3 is CASSQEEGRVDGYTF. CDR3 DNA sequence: TGCGCCAGCAGCCAAGAGGAGGGCAGGGTGGATGGCTACACCTTC.

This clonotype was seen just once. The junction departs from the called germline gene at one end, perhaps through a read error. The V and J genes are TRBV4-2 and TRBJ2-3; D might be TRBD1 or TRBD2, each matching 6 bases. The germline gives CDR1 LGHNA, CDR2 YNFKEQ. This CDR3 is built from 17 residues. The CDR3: CASSQEVKGGGTDAQYF. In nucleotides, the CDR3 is TGTGCCAGCAGCCAAGAGGTGAAGGGGGGAGGTACAGATGCGCAGTATTTT.

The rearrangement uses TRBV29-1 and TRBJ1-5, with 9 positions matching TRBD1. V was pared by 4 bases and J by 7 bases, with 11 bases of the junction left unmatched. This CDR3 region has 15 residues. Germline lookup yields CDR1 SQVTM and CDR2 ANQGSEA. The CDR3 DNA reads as TGCAGCGTTGTAGTCTTACAGGGGGCAGGACAGCCCCAGCATTTT. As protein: CSVVVLQGAGQPQHF.

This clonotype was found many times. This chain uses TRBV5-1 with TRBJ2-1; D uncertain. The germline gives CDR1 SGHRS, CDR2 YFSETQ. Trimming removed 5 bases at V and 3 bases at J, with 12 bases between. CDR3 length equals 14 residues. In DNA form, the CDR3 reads TGCGCCAGCAGGCGTCCGCAGGTCTACAATGAGCAGTTCTTC. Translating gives CASRRPQVYNEQFF.

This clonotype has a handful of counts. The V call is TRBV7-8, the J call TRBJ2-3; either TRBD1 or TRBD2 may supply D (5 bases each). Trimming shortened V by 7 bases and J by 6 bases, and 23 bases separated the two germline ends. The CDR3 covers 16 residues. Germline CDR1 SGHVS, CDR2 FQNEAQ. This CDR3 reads CASTWGLGGETDTQYF. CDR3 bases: TGTGCCAGCACATGGGGCCTTGGGGGAGAAACGGATACGCAGTATTTT.

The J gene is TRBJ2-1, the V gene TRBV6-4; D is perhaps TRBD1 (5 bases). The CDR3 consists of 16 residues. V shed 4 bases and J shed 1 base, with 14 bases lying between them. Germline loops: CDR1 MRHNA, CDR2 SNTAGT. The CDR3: CASSVAPQGSYNEQFF. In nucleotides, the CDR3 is TGTGCCAGCAGTGTAGCCCCTCAGGGTTCCTACAATGAGCAGTTCTTC.

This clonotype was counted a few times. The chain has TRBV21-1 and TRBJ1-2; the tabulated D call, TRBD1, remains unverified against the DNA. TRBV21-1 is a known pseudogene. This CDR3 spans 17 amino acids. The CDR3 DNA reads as TGTGCCAGCAGCAAAGATACGGCAGGGGTTTCTAACTATGGCTACACCTTC. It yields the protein CASSKDTAGVSNYGYTF.

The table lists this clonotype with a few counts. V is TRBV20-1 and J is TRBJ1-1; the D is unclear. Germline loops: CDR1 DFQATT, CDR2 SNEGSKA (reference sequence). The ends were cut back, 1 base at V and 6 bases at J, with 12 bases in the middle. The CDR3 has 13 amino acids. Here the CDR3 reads CSARGWTDPEAFF. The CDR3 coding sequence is TGCAGTGCTAGAGGTTGGACTGACCCTGAAGCTTTCTTT.

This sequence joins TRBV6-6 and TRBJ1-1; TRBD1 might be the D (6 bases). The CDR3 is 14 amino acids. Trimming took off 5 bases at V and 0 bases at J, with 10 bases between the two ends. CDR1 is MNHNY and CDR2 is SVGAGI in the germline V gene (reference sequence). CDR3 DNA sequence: TGTGCCAGCAGTCACAGGGTTTTGAACACTGAAGCTTTCTTT. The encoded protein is CASSHRVLNTEAFF.

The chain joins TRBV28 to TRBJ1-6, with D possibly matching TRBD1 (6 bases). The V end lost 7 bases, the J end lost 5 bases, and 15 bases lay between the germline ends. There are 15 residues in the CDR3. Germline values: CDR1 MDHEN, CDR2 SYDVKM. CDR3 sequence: CASKIQGRDNSPLHF. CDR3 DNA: TGTGCCAGCAAGATTCAGGGGCGCGATAATTCACCCCTCCACTTT.

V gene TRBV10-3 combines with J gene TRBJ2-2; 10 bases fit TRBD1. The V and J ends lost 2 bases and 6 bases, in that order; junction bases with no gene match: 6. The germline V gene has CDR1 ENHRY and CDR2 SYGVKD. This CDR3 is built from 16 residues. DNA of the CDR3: TGTGCCATCAGTGAGGACAGGGGGCCCCGTGCCGGGGAGCTGTTTTTT. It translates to CAISEDRGPRAGELFF.

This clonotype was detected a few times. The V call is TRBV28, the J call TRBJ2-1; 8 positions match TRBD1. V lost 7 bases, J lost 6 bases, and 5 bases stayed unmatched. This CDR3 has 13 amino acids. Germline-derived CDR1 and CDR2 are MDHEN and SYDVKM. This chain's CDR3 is CASTNTGGNEQFF. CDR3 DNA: TGTGCCAGCACCAACACAGGGGGCAATGAGCAGTTCTTC.

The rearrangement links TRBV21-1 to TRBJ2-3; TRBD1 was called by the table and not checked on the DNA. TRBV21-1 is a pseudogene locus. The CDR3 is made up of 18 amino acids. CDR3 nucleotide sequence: TGTGCCAGCAGCATGATAAGGACCTACCAGGGGCCCACAGATACGCAGTATTTT. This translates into CASSMIRTYQGPTDTQYF.

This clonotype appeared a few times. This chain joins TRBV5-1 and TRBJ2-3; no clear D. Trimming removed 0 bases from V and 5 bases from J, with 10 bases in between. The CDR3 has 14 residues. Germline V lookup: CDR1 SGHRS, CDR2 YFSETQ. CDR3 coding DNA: TGCGCCAGCAGCTTGGGGCTCGTAGGAGATACGCAGTATTTT. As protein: CASSLGLVGDTQYF.

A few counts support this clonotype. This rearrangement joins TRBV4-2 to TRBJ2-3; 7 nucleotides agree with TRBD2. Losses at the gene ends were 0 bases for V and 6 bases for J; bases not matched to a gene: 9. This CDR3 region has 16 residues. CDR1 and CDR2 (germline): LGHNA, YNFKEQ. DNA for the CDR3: TGTGCCAGCAGCCAAGATCGGGGGGAGGGCTGGGATACGCAGTATTTT. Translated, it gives CASSQDRGEGWDTQYF.

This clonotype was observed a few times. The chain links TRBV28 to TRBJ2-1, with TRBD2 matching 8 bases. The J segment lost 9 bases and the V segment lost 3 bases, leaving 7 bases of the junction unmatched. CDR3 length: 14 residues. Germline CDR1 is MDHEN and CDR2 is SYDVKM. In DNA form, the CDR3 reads TGTGCCAGCAGTTTGCCCATAGCGGGACTTGAGCAGTTCTTC. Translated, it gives CASSLPIAGLEQFF.

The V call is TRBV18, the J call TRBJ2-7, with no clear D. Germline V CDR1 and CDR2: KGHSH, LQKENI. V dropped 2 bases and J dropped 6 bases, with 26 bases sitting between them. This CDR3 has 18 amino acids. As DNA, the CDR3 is TGTGCCAGCTCACCAGGCCCAAAGGGCGACCCTTTCTGGGGCGAGCAGTACTTC. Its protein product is CASSPGPKGDPFWGEQYF.

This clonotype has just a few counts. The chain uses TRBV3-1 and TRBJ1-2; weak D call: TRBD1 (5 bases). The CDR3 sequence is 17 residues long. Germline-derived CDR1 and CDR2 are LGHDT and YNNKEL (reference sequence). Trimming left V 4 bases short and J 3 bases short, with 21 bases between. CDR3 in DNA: TGTGCCAGCAGCCCGGTTTCAAGGGTCGTAGGGGACTATGGCTACACCTTC. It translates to CASSPVSRVVGDYGYTF.

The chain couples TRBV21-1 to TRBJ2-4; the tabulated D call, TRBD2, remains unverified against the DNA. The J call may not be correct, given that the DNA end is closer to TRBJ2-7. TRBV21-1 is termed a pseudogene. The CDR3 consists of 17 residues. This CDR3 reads CASSKALSGEVRYEQYF. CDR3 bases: TGTGCCAGCAGCAAAGCGCTTTCGGGAGAAGTGAGGTACGAGCAGTACTTC.

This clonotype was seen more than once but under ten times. The CDR3 nucleotides read TGCAGTGCTAGCATCTTAGCGGGAGAGGTAGTGGAGACCCAGTACTTC. This codes for CSASILAGEVVETQYF. The V gene is TRBV20-1, the J gene TRBJ2-5; TRBD2 matches at 9 bases. The germline CDR1 and CDR2 sequences are DFQATT and SNEGSKA (reference sequence). V gave up 3 bases and J gave up 5 bases; unmatched junction bases: 13. CDR3 length equals 16 residues.

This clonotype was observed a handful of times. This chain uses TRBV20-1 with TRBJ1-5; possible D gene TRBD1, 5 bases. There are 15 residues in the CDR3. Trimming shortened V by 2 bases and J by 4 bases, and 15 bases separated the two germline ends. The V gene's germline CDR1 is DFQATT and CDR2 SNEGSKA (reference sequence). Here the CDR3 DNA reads TGCAGTGCTAGACTAACCTCTGACAGAAATCAGCCCCAGCATTTT. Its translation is CSARLTSDRNQPQHF.

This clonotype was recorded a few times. The CDR3 reads CASSQEGQYGNQPQHF. The CDR3 DNA is TGTGCCAGCAGCCAAGAGGGACAGTATGGCAATCAGCCCCAGCATTTT. The chain combines TRBV4-2 with TRBJ1-5; 7 bases are a match to TRBD1. CDR3 length: 16 residues. CDR1 is LGHNA, CDR2 YNFKEQ, per germline. After removal of 0 bases from V and 2 bases from J, the junction contained 4 bases not matched to a gene.

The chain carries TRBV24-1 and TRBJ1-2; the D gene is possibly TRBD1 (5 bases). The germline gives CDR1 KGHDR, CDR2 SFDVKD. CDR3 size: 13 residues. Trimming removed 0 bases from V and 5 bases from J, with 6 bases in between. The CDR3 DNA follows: TGTGCCACCAGTGATTTGCCAGGGTATGGCTACACCTTC. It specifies CATSDLPGYGYTF.

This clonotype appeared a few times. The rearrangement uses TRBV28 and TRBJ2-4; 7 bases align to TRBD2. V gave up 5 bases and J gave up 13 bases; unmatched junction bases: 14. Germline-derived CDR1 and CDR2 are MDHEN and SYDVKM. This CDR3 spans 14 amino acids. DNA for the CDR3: TGTGCCAGCAGTCCTCGGACTAGAGGGCTTGAGCAGTACTTC. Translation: CASSPRTRGLEQYF.